This T cell receptor beta chain stems from a study of T cells after yellow fever vaccination. Study results and caveats: Though it reached lower strength, the secondary response hit its peak faster, day 5 versus 15. The booster saw the reappearance of most primary-vaccination clones (approximately 96% CD4, about 90% CD8). The presence of abundant clonotypes contaminating from the bulk population was possible in FACS-sorted repertoires.

The authors made TCR cDNA by 5'RACE template switching, adding a universal primer site and UMIs. In TCRdb, the 5' RACE reads were re-called with MiXCR into one record per CDR3 protein. The table lists 200,000 to 300,000 distinct CDR3 sequences, 6.9% of them singletons. Looked up from germline, CDR1 is SGHTA and CDR2 is FQGNSA. With 7 bases removed from V and 3 bases from J, the gap between germline ends came to 13 bases. The CDR3 has 14 amino acids. Turning to this clonotype: Its specificity is unknown.

The chain is built from TRBV7-2 and TRBJ1-3; a weak D match, TRBD1 (6 bases). This sequence originates from a man between 25 and 39 years old who received the YFV17D yellow fever vaccine. The source was CD4+ T cells sorted from PBMCs, collected 15 days after the yellow fever booster vaccination. CDR3: CASTLGGLGNTIYF. Written as DNA, the CDR3 is TGTGCCAGCACCCTAGGGGGACTTGGAAACACCATATATTTT.